This record covers a single T cell receptor (beta chain). The sample comes from a study of blood T cell repertoires in COVID-19. Looking at the study overall: Samples came from the United States, Italy and Spain, spanning acute and convalescent COVID-19.

Data came from immunoSEQ multiplex PCR; TCRdb stores just in-frame clones and leaves some out. The data show about 200,000 clones, around 90% seen once. Looked up from germline, CDR1 is SGHNT and CDR2 is YYREEE (reference sequence). The CDR3 runs 13 residues. V was cut by 5 bases and J by 3 bases, with 12 bases left in between. This sequence joins TRBV5-4 and TRBJ2-7; D call uncertain. Sequencing input: peripheral blood. The receptor was derived from a man aged 40-49 years with acute or convalescent COVID-19. The DNA of the CDR3 is TGTGCCAGCAGTCCCCCCCGTAGCTACGAGCAGTACTTC. It yields the protein CASSPPRSYEQYF.